These T cell receptor beta chains were read from a single sample in a study of memory CD8 T cells in hepatitis C reinfection. Here immunoSEQ multiplex PCR was the method, and the copy in TCRdb shows in-frame clones only, minus some. This table holds fewer than 50,000 clones, roughly 90% found once. The sample comprised naive CD8+ T cells sorted from blood. These receptors were collected from a man between 18 and 29 years old with hepatitis C virus infection. CDR3s include the opening cysteine and the closing phenylalanine or tryptophan. Each record gives: D gene, clone size, J gene, V gene, CDR3 protein, CDR3 DNA. The D gene is left open where the match is weak. Not all rows give a size; the values are once, few, many and, for expanded clones, a class.

TRBD1 . TRBJ1-2 TRBV6-6 CASIWTGGNYGYTF TGTGCCAGCATTTGGACAGGGGGCAACTATGGCTACACCTTC
TRBD1 once TRBJ1-1 TRBV7-9 CASSPDTGEAEAFF TGTGCCAGCAGCCCCGACACAGGGGAGGCTGAAGCTTTCTTT
TRBD2 . TRBJ2-5 TRBV29-1 CSVLTSGDFYQETQYF TGCAGCGTTCTGACTAGCGGGGATTTCTACCAAGAGACCCAGTACTTC
TRBD1 . TRBJ2-1 TRBV9 CASSVAKDRGRDEQFF TGTGCCAGCAGCGTAGCTAAGGACAGGGGGCGGGATGAGCAGTTCTTC
TRBD1 . TRBJ1-1 TRBV29-1 CSGQGALPTEAFF TGCAGTGGACAGGGGGCTCTTCCCACTGAAGCTTTCTTT
. . TRBJ1-1 TRBV12-5 CASGPTLRSTEAFF TGTGCTAGTGGTCCAACCCTTAGGAGCACTGAAGCTTTCTTT
. . TRBJ2-1 TRBV5-6 CASSFPGSKNEQFF TGTGCCAGCAGCTTCCCAGGGTCGAAGAATGAGCAGTTCTTC
. . TRBJ1-1 TRBV28 CASSLVHYGGRVKTEAFF TGTGCCAGCAGTTTAGTCCATTACGGGGGGCGCGTAAAGACTGAAGCTTTCTTT
. . TRBJ2-5 TRBV19 CASSDRGTQYF TGTGCCAGTAGCGATAGGGGGACCCAGTACTTC
TRBD2 few TRBJ2-7 TRBV6-6 CASSAGVAGYEQYF TGTGCCAGCAGTGCGGGGGTAGCGGGATACGAGCAGTACTTC
. few TRBJ1-1 TRBV4-1 CASSQDLFVNTEAFF TGCGCCAGCAGCCAAGATTTATTTGTGAACACTGAAGCTTTCTTT
TRBD1 . TRBJ2-1 TRBV27 CASSPGQGLNEQFF TGTGCCAGCAGCCCGGGACAGGGGTTAAATGAGCAGTTCTTC
. . TRBJ1-1 TRBV28 CASSLVATQKAFF TGTGCCAGCAGTTTAGTAGCGACTCAGAAGGCTTTCTTT
. once TRBJ2-2 TRBV10-2 CASSPLLSSTGELFF TGCGCCAGCAGTCCTCTTCTAAGCTCCACCGGGGAGCTGTTTTTT
TRBD1 . TRBJ1-5 TRBV25-1 CASSGGQGELSPQHF TGTGCCAGCAGTGGGGGACAGGGCGAATTGTCGCCCCAGCATTTT
. . TRBJ1-3 TRBV21-1 CASSTRLGTSGNTIYF TGTGCCAGCAGCACACGACTTGGAACATCTGGAAACACCATATATTTT
. . TRBJ2-1 TRBV19 CASSIGNNEQFF TGTGCCAGTAGTATCGGGAACAATGAGCAGTTCTTC
. . TRBJ2-5 TRBV10-3 CAISDPGDQETQYF TGTGCCATCAGTGATCCGGGGGACCAAGAGACCCAGTACTTC
. once TRBJ1-6 TRBV7-8 CASSSRTVGYNSPLHF TGTGCCAGCAGCTCCCGGACAGTGGGGTATAATTCACCCCTCCACTTT
TRBD2 . TRBJ2-1 TRBV7-2 CASLAGGGASNEQFF TGTGCCAGCCTCGCGGGCGGGGGGGCGAGCAATGAGCAGTTCTTC